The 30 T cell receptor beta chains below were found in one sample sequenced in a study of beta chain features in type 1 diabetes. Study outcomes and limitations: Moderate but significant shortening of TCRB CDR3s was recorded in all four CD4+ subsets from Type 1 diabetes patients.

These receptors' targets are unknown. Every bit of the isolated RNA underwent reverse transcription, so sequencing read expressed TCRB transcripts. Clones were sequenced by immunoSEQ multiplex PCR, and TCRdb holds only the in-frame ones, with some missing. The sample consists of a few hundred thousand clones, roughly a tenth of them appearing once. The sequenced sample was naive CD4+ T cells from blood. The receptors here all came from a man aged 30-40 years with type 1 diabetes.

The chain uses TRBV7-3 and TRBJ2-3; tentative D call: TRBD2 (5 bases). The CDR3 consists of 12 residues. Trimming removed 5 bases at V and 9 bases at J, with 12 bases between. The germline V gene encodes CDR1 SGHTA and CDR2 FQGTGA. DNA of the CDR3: TGTGCCAGCAGCCCAAGCGGCGACACGCAGTATTTT. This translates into CASSPSGDTQYF.

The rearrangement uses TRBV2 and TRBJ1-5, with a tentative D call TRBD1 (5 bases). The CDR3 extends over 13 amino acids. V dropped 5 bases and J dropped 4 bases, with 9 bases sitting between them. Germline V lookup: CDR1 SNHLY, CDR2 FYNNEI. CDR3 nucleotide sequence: TGTGCCAGCAGTCAGGACATAAATCAGCCCCAGCATTTT. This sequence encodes CASSQDINQPQHF.

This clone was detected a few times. The CDR3 bases are TGTGCCAGCAGCAAGACAGGGGCCGGTTCACCCCTCCACTTT. Amino acid sequence: CASSKTGAGSPLHF. This rearrangement joins TRBV7-9 to TRBJ1-6; 8 bases fit TRBD1. Losses at the gene ends were 5 bases for V and 9 bases for J; bases not matched to a gene: 6. The length of the CDR3 is 14 residues. Germline V lookup: CDR1 SEHNR, CDR2 FQNEAQ (reference sequence).

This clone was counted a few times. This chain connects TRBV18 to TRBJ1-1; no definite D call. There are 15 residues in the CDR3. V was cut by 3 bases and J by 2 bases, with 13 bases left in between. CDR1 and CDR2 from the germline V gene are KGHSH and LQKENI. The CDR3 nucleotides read TGTGCCAGCTCACCGGCGACTCCTGGCAACACTGAAGCTTTCTTT. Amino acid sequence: CASSPATPGNTEAFF.

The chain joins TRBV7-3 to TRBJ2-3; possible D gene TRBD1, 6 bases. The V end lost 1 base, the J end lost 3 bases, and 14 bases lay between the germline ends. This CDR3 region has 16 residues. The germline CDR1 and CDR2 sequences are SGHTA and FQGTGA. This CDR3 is CASSLSSRGLTDTQYF. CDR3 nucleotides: TGTGCCAGCAGCTTAAGTAGCAGGGGATTGACAGATACGCAGTATTTT.

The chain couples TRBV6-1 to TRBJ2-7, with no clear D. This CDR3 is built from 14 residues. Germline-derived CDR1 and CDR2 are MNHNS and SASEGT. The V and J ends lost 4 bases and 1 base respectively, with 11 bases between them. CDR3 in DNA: TGTGCCAGCAGTGCCCATGAGAGATCCTACGAGCAGTACTTC. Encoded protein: CASSAHERSYEQYF.

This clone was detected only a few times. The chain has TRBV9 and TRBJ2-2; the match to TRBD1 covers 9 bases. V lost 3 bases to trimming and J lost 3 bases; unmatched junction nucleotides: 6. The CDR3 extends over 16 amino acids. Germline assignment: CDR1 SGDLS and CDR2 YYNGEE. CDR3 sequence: CASSDTGTGYTGELFF. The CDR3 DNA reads TGTGCCAGCAGCGATACCGGGACAGGGTACACCGGGGAGCTGTTTTTT. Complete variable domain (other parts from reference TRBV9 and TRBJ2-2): DSGVTQTPKHLITATGQRVTLRCSPRSGDLSVYWYQQSLDQGLQFLIQYYNGEERAKGNILERFSAQQFPDLHSELNLSSLELGDSALYFCASSDTGTGYTGELFFGEGSRLTVL.

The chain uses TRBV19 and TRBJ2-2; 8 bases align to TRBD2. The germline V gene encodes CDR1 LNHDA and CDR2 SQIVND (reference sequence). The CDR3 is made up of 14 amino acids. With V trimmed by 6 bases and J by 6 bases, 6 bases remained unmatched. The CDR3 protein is CASSVPGRAGELFF. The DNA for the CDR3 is TGTGCCAGTAGCGTACCCGGGAGGGCCGGGGAGCTGTTTTTT.

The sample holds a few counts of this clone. CDR3 sequence reads: CASSSDRGRIDEQFF. The CDR3 DNA reads as TGTGCCAGCAGTTCGGACAGGGGGAGGATCGATGAGCAGTTCTTC. The V gene is TRBV28, the J gene TRBJ2-1; 10 nucleotides match TRBD1. The CDR3 is made up of 15 amino acids. V trimming: 4 bases; J trimming: 8 bases; junction bases outside the gene matches: 8. CDR1 is MDHEN and CDR2 is SYDVKM in the germline V gene.

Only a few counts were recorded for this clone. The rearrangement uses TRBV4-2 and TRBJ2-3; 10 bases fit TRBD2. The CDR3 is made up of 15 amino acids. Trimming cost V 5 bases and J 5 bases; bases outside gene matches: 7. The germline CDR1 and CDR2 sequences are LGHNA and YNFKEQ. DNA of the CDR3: TGTGCCAGCAGCTTCAGGAGCGGGGGGGAAGATACGCAGTATTTT. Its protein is CASSFRSGGEDTQYF.

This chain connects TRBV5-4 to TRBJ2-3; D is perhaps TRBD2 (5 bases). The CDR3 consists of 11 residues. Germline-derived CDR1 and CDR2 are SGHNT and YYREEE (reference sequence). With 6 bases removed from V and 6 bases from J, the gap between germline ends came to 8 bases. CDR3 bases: TGTGCCAGCATTGGAGGCGATACGCAGTATTTT. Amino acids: CASIGGDTQYF. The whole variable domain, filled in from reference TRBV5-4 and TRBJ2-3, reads ETGVTQSPTHLIKTRGQQVTLRCSSQSGHNTVSWYQQALGQGPQFIFQYYREEENGRGNFPPRFSGLQFPNYSSELNVNALELDDSALYLCASIGGDTQYFGPGTRLTVL.

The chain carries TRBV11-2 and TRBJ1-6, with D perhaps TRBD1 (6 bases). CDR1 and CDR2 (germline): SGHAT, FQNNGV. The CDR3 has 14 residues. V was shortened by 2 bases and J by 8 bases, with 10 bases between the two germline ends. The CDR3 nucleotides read TGTGCCAGCAGCTTACAGGGGAGTGATTCACCCCTCCACTTT. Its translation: CASSLQGSDSPLHF. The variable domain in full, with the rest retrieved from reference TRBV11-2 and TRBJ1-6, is EAGVAQSPRYKIIEKRQSVAFWCNPISGHATLYWYQQILGQGPKLLIQFQNNGVVDDSQLPKDRFSAERLKGVDSTLKIQPAKLEDSAVYLCASSLQGSDSPLHFGNGTRLTVT.

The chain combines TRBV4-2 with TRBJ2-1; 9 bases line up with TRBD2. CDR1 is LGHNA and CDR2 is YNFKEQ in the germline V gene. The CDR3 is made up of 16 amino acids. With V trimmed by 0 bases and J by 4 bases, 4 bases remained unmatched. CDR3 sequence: CASSQDGLAGYNEQFF. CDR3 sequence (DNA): TGTGCCAGCAGCCAAGATGGGCTAGCGGGGTACAATGAGCAGTTCTTC.

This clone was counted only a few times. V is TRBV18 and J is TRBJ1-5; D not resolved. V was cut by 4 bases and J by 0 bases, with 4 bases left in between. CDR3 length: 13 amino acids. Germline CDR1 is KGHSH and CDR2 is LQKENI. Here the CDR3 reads CASSRASNQPQHF. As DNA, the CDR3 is TGTGCCAGCTCACGGGCTAGCAATCAGCCCCAGCATTTT.

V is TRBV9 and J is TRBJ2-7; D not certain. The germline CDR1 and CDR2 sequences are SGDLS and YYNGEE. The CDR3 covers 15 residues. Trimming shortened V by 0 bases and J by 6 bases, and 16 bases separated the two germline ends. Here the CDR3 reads CASSVDSSTPGEQYF. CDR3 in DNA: TGTGCCAGCAGCGTAGACAGTTCCACCCCCGGCGAGCAGTACTTC.

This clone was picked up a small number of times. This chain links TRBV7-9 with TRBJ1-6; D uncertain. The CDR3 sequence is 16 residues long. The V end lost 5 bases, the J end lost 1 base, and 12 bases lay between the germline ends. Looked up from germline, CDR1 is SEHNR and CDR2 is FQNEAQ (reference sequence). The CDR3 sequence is CASSVLGGSYNSPLHF. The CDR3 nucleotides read TGTGCCAGCAGCGTGCTGGGAGGATCCTATAATTCACCCCTCCACTTT.

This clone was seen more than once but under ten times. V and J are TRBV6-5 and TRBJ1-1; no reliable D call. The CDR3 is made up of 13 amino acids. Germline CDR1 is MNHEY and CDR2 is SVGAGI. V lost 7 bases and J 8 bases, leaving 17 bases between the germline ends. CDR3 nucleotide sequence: TGTGCCAGCACCCCAAACCCGAGGGCGGAAGCTTTCTTT. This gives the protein CASTPNPRAEAFF.

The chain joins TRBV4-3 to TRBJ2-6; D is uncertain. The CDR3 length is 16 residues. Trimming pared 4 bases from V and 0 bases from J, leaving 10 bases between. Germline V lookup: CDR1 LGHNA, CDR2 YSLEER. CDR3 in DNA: TGCGCCAGCAGCCGGCAGATGTACTCTGGGGCCAACGTCCTGACTTTC. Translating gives CASSRQMYSGANVLTF.

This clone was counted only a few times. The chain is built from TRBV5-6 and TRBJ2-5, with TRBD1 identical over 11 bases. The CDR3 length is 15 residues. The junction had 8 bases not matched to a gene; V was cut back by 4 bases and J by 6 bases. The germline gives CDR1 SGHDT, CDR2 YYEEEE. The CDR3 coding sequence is TGTGCCAGCAGCCTGCCCGGGACAGGGGGTAAGACCCAGTACTTC. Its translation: CASSLPGTGGKTQYF. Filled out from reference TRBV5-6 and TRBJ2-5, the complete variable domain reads DAGVTQSPTHLIKTRGQQVTLRCSPKSGHDTVSWYQQALGQGPQFIFQYYEEEERQRGNFPDRFSGHQFPNYSSELNVNALLLGDSALYLCASSLPGTGGKTQYFGPGTRLLVL.

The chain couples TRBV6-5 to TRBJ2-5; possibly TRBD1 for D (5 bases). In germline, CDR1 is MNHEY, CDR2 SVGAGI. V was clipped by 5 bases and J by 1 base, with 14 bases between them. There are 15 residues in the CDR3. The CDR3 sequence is CASSRNRRSQETQYF. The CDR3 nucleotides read TGTGCCAGCAGTAGGAACAGGCGATCCCAAGAGACCCAGTACTTC.

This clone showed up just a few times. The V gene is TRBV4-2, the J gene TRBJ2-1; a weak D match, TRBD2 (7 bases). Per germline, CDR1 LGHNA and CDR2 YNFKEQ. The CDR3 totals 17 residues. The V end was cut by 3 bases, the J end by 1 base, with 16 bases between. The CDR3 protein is CASSHGGGGMSYNEQFF. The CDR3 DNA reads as TGTGCCAGCAGCCACGGGGGAGGGGGTATGTCCTACAATGAGCAGTTCTTC.

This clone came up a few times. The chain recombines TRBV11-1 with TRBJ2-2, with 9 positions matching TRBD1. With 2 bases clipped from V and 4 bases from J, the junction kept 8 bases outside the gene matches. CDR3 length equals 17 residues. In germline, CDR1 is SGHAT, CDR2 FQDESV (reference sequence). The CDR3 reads CASSLRGDRAVTGELFF. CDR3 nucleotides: TGTGCCAGCAGCTTAAGGGGGGACAGGGCTGTCACCGGGGAGCTGTTTTTT. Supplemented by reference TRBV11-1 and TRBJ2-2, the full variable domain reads EAEVAQSPRYKITEKSQAVAFWCDPISGHATLYWYRQILGQGPELLVQFQDESVVDDSQLPKDRFSAERLKGVDSTLKIQPAELGDSAMYLCASSLRGDRAVTGELFFGEGSRLTVL.

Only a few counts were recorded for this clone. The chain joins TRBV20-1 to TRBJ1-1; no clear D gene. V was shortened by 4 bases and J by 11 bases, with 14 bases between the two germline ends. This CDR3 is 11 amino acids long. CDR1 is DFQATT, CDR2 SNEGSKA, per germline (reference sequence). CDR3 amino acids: CSATDGIKAFF. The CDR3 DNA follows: TGCAGTGCTACCGACGGGATAAAGGCTTTCTTT.

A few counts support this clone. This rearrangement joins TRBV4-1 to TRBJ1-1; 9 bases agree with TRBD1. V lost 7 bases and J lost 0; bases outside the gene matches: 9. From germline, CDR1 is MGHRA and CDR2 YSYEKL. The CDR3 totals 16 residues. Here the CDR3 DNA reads TGCGCCAGCACCGCCGGGACAGGGAGATTGAACACTGAAGCTTTCTTT. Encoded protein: CASTAGTGRLNTEAFF.

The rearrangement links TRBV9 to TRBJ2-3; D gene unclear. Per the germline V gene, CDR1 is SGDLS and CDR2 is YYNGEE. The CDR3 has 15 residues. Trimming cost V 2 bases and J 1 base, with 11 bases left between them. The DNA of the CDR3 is TGTGCCAGCAGCGTGAGTGTATTGGGCACAGATACGCAGTATTTT. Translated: CASSVSVLGTDTQYF.

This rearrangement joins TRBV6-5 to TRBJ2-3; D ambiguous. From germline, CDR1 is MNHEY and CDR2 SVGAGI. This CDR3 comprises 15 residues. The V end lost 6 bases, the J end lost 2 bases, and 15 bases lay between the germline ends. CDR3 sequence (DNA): TGTGCCAGCAGACCTCAACACGGGTCCACAGATACGCAGTATTTT. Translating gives CASRPQHGSTDTQYF.

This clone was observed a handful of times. CDR3 coding DNA: TGTGCCAGCAGCTTGTGGGGCGCGGGGGGATCCACAGATACGCAGTATTTT. Its translation is CASSLWGAGGSTDTQYF. The gene calls are TRBV9 and TRBJ2-3; 8 nucleotides agree with TRBD2. Germline loops: CDR1 SGDLS, CDR2 YYNGEE. This CDR3 is 17 amino acids long. Trimming took 4 bases from V and 2 from J; bases not matched to a gene: 12.

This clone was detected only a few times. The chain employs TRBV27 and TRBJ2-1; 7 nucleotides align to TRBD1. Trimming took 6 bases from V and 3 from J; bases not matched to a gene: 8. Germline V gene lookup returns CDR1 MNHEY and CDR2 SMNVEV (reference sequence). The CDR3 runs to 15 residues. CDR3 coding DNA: TGTGCCAGCAGGATCGCCGGGACAGTCTACAATGAGCAGTTCTTC. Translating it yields CASRIAGTVYNEQFF.

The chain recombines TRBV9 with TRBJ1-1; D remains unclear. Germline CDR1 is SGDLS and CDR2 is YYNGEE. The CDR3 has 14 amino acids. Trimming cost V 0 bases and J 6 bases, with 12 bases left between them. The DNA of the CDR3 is TGTGCCAGCAGCGTAGGGAGAGGGTTTGCTGAAGCTTTCTTT. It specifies CASSVGRGFAEAFF.

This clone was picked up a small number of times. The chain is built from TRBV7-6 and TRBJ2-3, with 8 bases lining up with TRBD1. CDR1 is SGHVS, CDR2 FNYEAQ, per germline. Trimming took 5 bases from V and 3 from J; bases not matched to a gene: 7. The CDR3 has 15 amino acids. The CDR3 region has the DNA TGTGCCAGCAGCCCCAGACAGGGGTTGACAGATACGCAGTATTTT. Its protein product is CASSPRQGLTDTQYF.